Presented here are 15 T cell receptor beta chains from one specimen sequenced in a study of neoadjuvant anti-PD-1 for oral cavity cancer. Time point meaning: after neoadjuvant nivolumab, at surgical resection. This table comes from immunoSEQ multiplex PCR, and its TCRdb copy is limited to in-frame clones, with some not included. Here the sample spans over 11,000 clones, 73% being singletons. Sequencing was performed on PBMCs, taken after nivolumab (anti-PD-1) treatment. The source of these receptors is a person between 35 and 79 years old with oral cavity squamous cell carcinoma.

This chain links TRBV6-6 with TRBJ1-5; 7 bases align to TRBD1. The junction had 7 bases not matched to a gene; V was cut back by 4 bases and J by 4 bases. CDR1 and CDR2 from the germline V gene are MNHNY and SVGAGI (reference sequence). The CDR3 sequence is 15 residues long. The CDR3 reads CASSSTGAGNQPQHF. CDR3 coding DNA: TGTGCCAGCAGTTCAACAGGGGCAGGGAATCAGCCCCAGCATTTT.

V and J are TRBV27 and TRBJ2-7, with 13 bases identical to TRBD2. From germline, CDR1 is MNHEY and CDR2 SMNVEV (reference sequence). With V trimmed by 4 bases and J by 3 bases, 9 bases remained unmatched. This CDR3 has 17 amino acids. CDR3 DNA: TGTGCCAGCAGTTCCGGGACTAGCGGGGCGGGGATCTACGAGCAGTACTTC. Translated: CASSSGTSGAGIYEQYF.

This CDR3 is CASTGGQENTEAFF. CDR3 nucleotide sequence: TGTGCCAGTACCGGGGGACAGGAGAACACTGAAGCTTTCTTT. The J gene is TRBJ1-1, the V gene TRBV19; 8 nucleotides line up with TRBD1. Germline V gene sequence: CDR1 LNHDA, CDR2 SQIVND (reference sequence). CDR3 length: 14 residues. V gave up 7 bases and J gave up 1 base; unmatched junction bases: 5.

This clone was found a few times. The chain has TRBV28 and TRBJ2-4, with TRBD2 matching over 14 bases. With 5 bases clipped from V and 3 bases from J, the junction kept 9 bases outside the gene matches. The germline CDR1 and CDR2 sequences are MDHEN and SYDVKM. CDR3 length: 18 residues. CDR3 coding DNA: TGTGCCAGCAGTAAGACTAGCGGGAGGGCCGCGGACAAAAACATTCAGTACTTC. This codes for CASSKTSGRAADKNIQYF.

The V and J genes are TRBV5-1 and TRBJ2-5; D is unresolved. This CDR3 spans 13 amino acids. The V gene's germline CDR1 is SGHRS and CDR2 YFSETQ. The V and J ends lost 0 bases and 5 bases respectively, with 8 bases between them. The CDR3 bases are TGCGCCAGCAGCTTGGAATTACTGGAGACCCAGTACTTC. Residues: CASSLELLETQYF.

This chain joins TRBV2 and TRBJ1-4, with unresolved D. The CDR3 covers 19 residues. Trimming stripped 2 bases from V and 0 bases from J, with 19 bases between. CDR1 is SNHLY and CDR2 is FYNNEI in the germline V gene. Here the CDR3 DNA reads TGTGCCAGCAGTGAATTTGGCGGCCTCAAACTTACAACTAATGAAAAACTGTTTTTT. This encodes CASSEFGGLKLTTNEKLFF.

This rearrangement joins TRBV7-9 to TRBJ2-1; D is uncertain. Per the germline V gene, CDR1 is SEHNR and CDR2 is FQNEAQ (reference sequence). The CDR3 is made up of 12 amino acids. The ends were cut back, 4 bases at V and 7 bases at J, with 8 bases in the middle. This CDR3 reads CASSSANNEQFF. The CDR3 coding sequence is TGTGCCAGCAGCTCGGCGAATAATGAGCAGTTCTTC.

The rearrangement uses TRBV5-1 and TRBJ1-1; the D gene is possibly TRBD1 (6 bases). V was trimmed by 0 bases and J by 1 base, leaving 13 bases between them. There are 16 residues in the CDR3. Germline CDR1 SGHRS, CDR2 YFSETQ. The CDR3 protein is CASSLEGGGWNTEAFF. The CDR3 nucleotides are TGCGCCAGCAGCTTGGAAGGGGGAGGTTGGAACACTGAAGCTTTCTTT.

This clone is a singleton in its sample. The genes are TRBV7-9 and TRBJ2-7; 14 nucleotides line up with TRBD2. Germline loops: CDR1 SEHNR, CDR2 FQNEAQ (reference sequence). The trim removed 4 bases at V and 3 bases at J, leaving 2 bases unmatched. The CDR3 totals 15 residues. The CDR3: CASSSGLAGDYEQYF. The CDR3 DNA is TGTGCCAGCAGCTCGGGACTAGCGGGAGACTACGAGCAGTACTTC.

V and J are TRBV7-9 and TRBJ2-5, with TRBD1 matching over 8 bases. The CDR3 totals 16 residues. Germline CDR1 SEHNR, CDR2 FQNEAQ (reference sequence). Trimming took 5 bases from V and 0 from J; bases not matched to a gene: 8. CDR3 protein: CASSPLGQDYQETQYF. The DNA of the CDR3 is TGTGCCAGCAGCCCCCTGGGACAGGATTACCAAGAGACCCAGTACTTC.

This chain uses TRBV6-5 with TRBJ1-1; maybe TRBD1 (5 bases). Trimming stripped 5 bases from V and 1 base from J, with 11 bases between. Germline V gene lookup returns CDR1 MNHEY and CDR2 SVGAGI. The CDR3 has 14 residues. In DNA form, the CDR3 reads TGTGCCAGCAGTCAGGGACTCACGAACACTGAAGCTTTCTTT. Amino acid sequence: CASSQGLTNTEAFF.

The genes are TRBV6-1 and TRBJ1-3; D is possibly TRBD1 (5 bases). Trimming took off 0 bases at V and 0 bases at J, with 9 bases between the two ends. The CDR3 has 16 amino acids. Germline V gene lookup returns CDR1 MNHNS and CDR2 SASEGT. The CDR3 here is CASSEAQGLSGNTIYF. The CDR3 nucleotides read TGTGCCAGCAGTGAAGCTCAGGGACTCTCTGGAAACACCATATATTTT.

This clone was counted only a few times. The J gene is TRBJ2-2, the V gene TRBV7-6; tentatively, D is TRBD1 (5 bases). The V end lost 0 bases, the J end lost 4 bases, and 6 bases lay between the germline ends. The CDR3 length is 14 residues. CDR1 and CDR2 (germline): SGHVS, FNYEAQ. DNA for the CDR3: TGTGCCAGCAGCTTAGCTACAGGCACCGGGGAGCTGTTTTTT. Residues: CASSLATGTGELFF. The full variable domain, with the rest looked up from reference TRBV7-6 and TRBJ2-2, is GAGVSQSPRYKVTKRGQDVALRCDPISGHVSLYWYRQALGQGPEFLTYFNYEAQQDKSGLPNDRFSAERPEGSISTLTIQRTEQRDSAMYRCASSLATGTGELFFGEGSRLTVL.

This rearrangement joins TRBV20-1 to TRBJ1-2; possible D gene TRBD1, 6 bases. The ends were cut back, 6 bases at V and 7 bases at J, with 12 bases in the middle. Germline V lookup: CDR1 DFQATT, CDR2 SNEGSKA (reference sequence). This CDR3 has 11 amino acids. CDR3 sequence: CSAGGAGGYTF. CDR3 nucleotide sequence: TGCAGTGCCGGGGGCGCGGGTGGCTACACCTTC.

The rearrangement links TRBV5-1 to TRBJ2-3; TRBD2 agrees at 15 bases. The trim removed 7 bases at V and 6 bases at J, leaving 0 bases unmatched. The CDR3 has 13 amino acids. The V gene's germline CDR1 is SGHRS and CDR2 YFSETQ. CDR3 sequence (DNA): TGCGCCAGCGGGACTAGCGGGAGGGATACGCAGTATTTT. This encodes CASGTSGRDTQYF.